Listed below are T cell receptor beta chains from one sample, sequenced in a study of T cell responses to AZD1222 COVID-19 vaccine. Profiling relied on immunoSEQ multiplex PCR, and the TCRdb table lists in-frame clones only, not all of them. This sample has 150,000 or so clones; approximately 93% occur once, and the top ten carry roughly 1%. The material was peripheral blood, obtained on day 0 of AZD1222 vaccination. The receptors were gathered from an adult in good health. The CDR3 runs from the conserved cysteine through the conserved F or W. The D gene is left open where the match is weak. For some rows the clone size is stated as once, few or many, or as a class when expanded; others skip it.

>NA|TRBV28|NA|TRBJ2-7
CASSFIGRAYEQYF
TGTGCCAGCAGTTTTATCGGGCGTGCCTACGAGCAGTACTTC
>NA|TRBV2|TRBD1|TRBJ2-6
CASSGDRAGANVLTF
TGTGCCAGCAGTGGCGACAGGGCTGGGGCCAACGTCCTGACTTTC
>NA|TRBV6-5|TRBD1|TRBJ2-6
CASSSTGAGANVLTF
TGTGCCAGCAGTTCCACAGGGGCTGGGGCCAACGTCCTGACTTTC
>NA|TRBV12-3/TRBV12-4|NA|TRBJ1-5
CASSPQVGQPQHF
TGTGCCAGCAGTCCTCAGGTGGGCCAGCCCCAGCATTTT
>NA|TRBV7-2|TRBD1|TRBJ1-2
CASSRTGGGYTF
TGTGCCAGCAGCCGGACAGGTGGGGGCTACACCTTC
>NA|TRBV27|NA|TRBJ1-2
CASSLWGIGLHHRNGYTF
TGTGCCAGCAGTTTGTGGGGGATAGGCCTGCACCATCGGAATGGCTACACCTTC
>NA|TRBV3-1/TRBV3-2|NA|TRBJ2-1
CASSQDLEARNEQFF
TGTGCCAGCAGCCAAGATCTCGAGGCCAGGAATGAGCAGTTCTTC
>NA|TRBV6-5|NA|TRBJ2-3
CASSHLVRVTDTQYF
TGTGCCAGCAGCCACCTAGTTAGGGTCACAGATACGCAGTATTTT
>NA|TRBV7-9|NA|TRBJ1-1
CASSSTQGSTEAFF
TGTGCCAGCAGTTCGACTCAGGGGAGCACTGAAGCTTTCTTT
>NA|TRBV5-1|NA|TRBJ2-7
CASSLGTVSYEQYF
TGCGCCAGCAGCTTGGGGACAGTCTCCTACGAGCAGTACTTC
>NA|TRBV5-4|TRBD1|TRBJ2-5
CASSFGQGADRFQETQYF
TGTGCCAGCAGCTTCGGACAGGGGGCGGACAGATTCCAAGAGACCCAGTACTTC
>NA|TRBV2|TRBD1|TRBJ2-5
CASGYRGRQETQYF
TGTGCCAGCGGTTACAGGGGCCGCCAAGAGACCCAGTACTTC
>NA|TRBV5-1|NA|TRBJ2-2
CASSTRPDTGELFF
TGCGCCAGCAGCACCCGACCCGACACCGGGGAGCTGTTTTTT
>NA|TRBV28|TRBD1|TRBJ1-2
CASYPGTGARKGYTF
TGTGCCAGCTACCCCGGGACAGGGGCAAGGAAAGGCTACACCTTC
>NA|TRBV7-2|NA|TRBJ1-5
CASSLEPTDQSWNQPQHF
TGTGCCAGCAGCCTAGAACCGACAGACCAGTCGTGGAATCAGCCCCAGCATTTT
>NA|TRBV2|TRBD1|TRBJ2-7
CASKLTGEYEQYF
TGTGCCAGCAAACTCACAGGGGAGTACGAGCAGTACTTC
>NA|TRBV7-2|TRBD1|TRBJ1-5
CASSTVTGTRQPQHF
TGTGCCAGCAGCACAGTGACAGGGACGCGACAGCCCCAGCATTTT
>NA|TRBV7-9|TRBD1|TRBJ1-3
CASSPTGGPGNTIYF
TGTGCCAGCAGCCCGACAGGGGGCCCCGGAAACACCATATATTTT
>NA|TRBV5-5|NA|TRBJ1-4
CASSLDPGGDEKLFF
TGTGCCAGCAGCTTGGACCCCGGGGGAGATGAAAAACTGTTTTTT
>NA|TRBV3-1/TRBV3-2|TRBD1|TRBJ2-2
CASSRGWTGVLTGELFF
TGTGCCAGCAGCCGAGGTTGGACAGGGGTTCTCACCGGGGAGCTGTTTTTT
>once|TRBV15|NA|TRBJ1-1
CATVGTGGPKAFF
TGTGCCACCGTGGGGACTGGAGGGCCTAAAGCTTTCTTT
>NA|TRBV27|NA|TRBJ1-5
CASSQRDGREPQHF
TGTGCCAGCAGTCAACGGGACGGACGGGAGCCCCAGCATTTT
>NA|TRBV4-1|NA|TRBJ1-1
CASSQGPGANTEAFF
TGCGCCAGCAGCCAAGGTCCCGGGGCCAACACTGAAGCTTTCTTT
>NA|TRBV6-1|NA|TRBJ2-1
CASSEALPSSYNEQFF
TGTGCCAGCAGTGAAGCGCTGCCCTCTTCCTACAATGAGCAGTTCTTC
>once|TRBV19|NA|TRBJ1-2
CASIGGFGGYTF
TGTGCCAGTATCGGAGGGTTCGGGGGCTACACCTTC
>NA|TRBV11-2|NA|TRBJ2-1
CASSSVGRLVFELDEQFF
TGTGCCAGCAGCTCAGTAGGTAGACTAGTCTTTGAGTTGGATGAGCAGTTCTTC
>NA|TRBV28|NA|TRBJ1-3
CASNILGNTIYF
TGTGCCAGCAATATCCTTGGAAACACCATATATTTT
>NA|TRBV10-3|NA|TRBJ1-1
CAISESMGNTEAFF
TGTGCCATCAGTGAGTCTATGGGGAACACTGAAGCTTTCTTT
>NA|TRBV30|NA|TRBJ1-5
CAWMAQGEQPQHF
TGTGCCTGGATGGCCCAGGGAGAGCAGCCCCAGCATTTT
>NA|TRBV9|NA|TRBJ2-1
CASSADKDNEQFF
TGTGCCAGCAGCGCAGACAAAGACAATGAGCAGTTCTTC
>NA|TRBV5-8|TRBD1|TRBJ2-6
CASSFGTGFGGANVLTF
TGTGCCAGCAGCTTCGGGACAGGCTTTGGTGGGGCCAACGTCCTGACTTTC
>NA|TRBV4-1|TRBD2|TRBJ2-7
CASSYLGGALFEQYF
TGCGCCAGCAGCTACCTCGGGGGGGCCTTGTTCGAGCAGTACTTC
>NA|TRBV21-1|NA|TRBJ1-6
CASSKLVASHKEGSPLHF
TGTGCCAGCAGCAAATTAGTTGCCTCCCATAAGGAGGGATCACCCCTCCACTTT
>NA|TRBV30|TRBD1|TRBJ2-1
CAWSVRQGGEQFF
TGTGCCTGGAGTGTGCGACAGGGGGGAGAGCAGTTCTTC
>NA|TRBV4-1|TRBD1|TRBJ1-2
CASSHAGTGNYGYTF
TGCGCCAGCAGCCATGCCGGGACAGGCAACTATGGCTACACCTTC
>NA|TRBV18|NA|TRBJ2-2
CASSPLRTVNTGELFF
TGTGCCAGCTCACCACTACGGACAGTGAACACCGGGGAGCTGTTTTTT
>NA|TRBV9|NA|TRBJ1-2
CASSVTNNYGYTF
TGTGCCAGCAGCGTCACTAACAACTATGGCTACACCTTC
>NA|TRBV19|NA|TRBJ1-6
CASSIQVRSPLHF
TGTGCCAGTAGTATCCAGGTTAGATCACCCCTCCACTTT
>NA|TRBV7-9|NA|TRBJ2-3
CASSLGAGQRSTDTQYF
TGTGCCAGCAGCTTAGGGGCGGGACAGCGTAGCACAGATACGCAGTATTTT
>NA|TRBV3-1/TRBV3-2|NA|TRBJ1-1
CASSSYMNTEAFF
TGTGCCAGCTCATCATACATGAACACTGAAGCTTTCTTT
>NA|TRBV5-4|NA|TRBJ1-6
CASSLSPGNSPLHF
TGTGCCAGCAGCTTGAGTCCCGGAAATTCACCCCTCCACTTT
>NA|TRBV6-5|NA|TRBJ1-6
CASRTDGALHF
TGTGCCAGCAGAACAGATGGGGCCCTCCACTTT
>NA|TRBV9|TRBD2|TRBJ2-1
CASSVGLAGHNEQFF
TGTGCCAGCAGCGTAGGGTTAGCGGGGCACAATGAGCAGTTCTTC
>NA|TRBV18|NA|TRBJ2-7
CASSPTGISYEQYF
TGTGCCAGCTCACCAACGGGGATATCGTACGAGCAGTACTTC
>NA|TRBV6-5|TRBD1|TRBJ1-5
CASSGQGYSNQPQHF
TGTGCCAGCAGCGGACAGGGGTATAGCAATCAGCCCCAGCATTTT
>NA|TRBV2|TRBD2|TRBJ2-1
CASRDSSGGYNEQFF
TGTGCCAGCAGGGACTCTAGCGGGGGCTACAATGAGCAGTTCTTC
>NA|TRBV4-1|NA|TRBJ2-3
CASSQDMGRGSQDTQYF
TGCGCCAGCAGCCAAGACATGGGGAGAGGTTCACAAGATACGCAGTATTTT
>NA|TRBV10-2|TRBD1|TRBJ1-5
CASRTGGSGNQPQHF
TGCGCCAGCCGGACAGGGGGCTCGGGCAATCAGCCCCAGCATTTT
>once|TRBV5-1|TRBD2|TRBJ2-3
CASSLFTSEDTQYF
TGCGCCAGCAGCTTGTTTACTAGCGAGGATACGCAGTATTTT
>once|TRBV5-6|NA|TRBJ1-1
CASFQGQYTEAFF
TGTGCCAGCTTCCAAGGACAGTACACTGAAGCTTTCTTT
>NA|TRBV4-1|TRBD2|TRBJ2-1
CASSQDRASGGANEQFF
TGCGCCAGCAGCCAAGATCGCGCAAGCGGGGGGGCCAATGAGCAGTTCTTC
>NA|TRBV10-3|NA|TRBJ1-1
CAISEPPGQVNTEAFF
TGTGCCATCAGTGAACCCCCGGGACAAGTGAACACTGAAGCTTTCTTT
>NA|TRBV28|NA|TRBJ1-1
CASSTRTDTEAFF
TGTGCCAGCAGTACGCGGACAGATACTGAAGCTTTCTTT
>NA|TRBV7-8|TRBD1|TRBJ1-2
CASSLEATGGRYGYTF
TGTGCCAGCAGCTTAGAAGCGACAGGGGGTCGGTATGGCTACACCTTC
>NA|TRBV5-5|TRBD2|TRBJ2-5
CASSLEGGLAGRYEETQYF
TGTGCCAGCAGCTTGGAGGGGGGACTAGCGGGGCGCTACGAAGAGACCCAGTACTTC
>NA|TRBV9|NA|TRBJ1-3
CASSVSPPGVSGNTIYF
TGTGCCAGCAGCGTATCACCCCCTGGAGTCTCTGGAAACACCATATATTTT
>NA|TRBV29-1|NA|TRBJ2-1
CSVGTYNEQFF
TGCAGCGTCGGGACCTACAATGAGCAGTTCTTC
>NA|TRBV30|TRBD1|TRBJ1-4
CAWSSYRGRGEKLFF
TGTGCCTGGAGTTCCTACAGGGGGAGAGGGGAAAAACTGTTTTTT
>once|TRBV2|TRBD2|TRBJ2-2
CASSEPGGNTGELFF
TGTGCCAGCAGTGAACCGGGGGGGAACACCGGGGAGCTGTTTTTT